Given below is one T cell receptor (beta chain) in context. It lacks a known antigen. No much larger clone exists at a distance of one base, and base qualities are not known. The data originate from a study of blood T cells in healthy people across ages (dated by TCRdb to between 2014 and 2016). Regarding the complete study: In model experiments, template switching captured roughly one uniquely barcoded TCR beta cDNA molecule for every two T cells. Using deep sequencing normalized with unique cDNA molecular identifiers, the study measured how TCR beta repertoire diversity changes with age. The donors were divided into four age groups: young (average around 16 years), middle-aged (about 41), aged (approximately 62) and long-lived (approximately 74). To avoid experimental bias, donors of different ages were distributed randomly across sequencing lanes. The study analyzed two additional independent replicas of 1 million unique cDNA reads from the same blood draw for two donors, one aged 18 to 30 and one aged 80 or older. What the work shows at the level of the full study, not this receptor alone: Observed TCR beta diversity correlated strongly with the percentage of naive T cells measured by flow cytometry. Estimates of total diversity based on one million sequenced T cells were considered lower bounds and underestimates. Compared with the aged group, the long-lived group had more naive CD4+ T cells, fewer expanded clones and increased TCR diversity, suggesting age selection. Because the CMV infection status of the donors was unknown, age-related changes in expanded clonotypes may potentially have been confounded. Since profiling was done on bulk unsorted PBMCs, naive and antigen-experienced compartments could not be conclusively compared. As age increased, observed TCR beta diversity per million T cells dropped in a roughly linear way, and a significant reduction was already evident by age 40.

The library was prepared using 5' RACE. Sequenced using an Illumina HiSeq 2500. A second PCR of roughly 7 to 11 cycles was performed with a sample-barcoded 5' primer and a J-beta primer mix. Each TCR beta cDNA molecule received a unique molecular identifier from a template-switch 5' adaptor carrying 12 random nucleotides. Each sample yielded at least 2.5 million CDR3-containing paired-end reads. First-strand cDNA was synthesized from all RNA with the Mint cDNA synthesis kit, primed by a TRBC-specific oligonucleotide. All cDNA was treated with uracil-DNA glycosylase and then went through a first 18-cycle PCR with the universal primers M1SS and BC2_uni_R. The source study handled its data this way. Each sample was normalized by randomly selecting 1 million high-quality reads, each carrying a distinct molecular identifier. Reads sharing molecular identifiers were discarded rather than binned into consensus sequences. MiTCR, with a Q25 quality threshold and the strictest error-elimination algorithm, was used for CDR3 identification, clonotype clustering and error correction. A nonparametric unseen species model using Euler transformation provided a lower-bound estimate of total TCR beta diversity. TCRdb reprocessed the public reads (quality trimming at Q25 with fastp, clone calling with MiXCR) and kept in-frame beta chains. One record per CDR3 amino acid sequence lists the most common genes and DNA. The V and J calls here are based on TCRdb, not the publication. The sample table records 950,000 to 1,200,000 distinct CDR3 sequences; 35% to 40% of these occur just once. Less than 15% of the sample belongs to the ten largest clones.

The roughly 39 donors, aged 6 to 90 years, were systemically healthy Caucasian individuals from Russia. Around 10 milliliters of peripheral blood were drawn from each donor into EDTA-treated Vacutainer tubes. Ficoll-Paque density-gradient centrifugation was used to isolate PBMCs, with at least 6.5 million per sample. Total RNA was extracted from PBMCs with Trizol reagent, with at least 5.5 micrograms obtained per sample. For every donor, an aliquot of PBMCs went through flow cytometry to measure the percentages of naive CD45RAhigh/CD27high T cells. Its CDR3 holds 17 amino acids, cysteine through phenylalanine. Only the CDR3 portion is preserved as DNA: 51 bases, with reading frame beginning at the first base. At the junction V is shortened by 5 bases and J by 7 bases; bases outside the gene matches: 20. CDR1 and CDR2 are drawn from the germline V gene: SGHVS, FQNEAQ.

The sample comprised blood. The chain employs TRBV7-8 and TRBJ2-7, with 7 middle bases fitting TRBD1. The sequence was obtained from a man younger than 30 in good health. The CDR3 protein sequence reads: CASSQVRDSPNLSEQYF. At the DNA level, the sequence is TGTGCCAGCAGCCAAGTCCGGGACAGCCCCAACCTCAGTGAGCAGTACTTC.